This is a list of T cell receptor beta chains from one sample in a study of T cells in Graves' hyperthyroidism and ophthalmopathy. TCRdb used MiXCR to reprocess the multiplex PCR reads, holding one entry per CDR3 protein. The sample records hundreds of thousands of distinct CDR3 sequences, more than 15% being singletons. Sequenced input: blood. These receptors all stem from a woman between 18 and 29 years old with Graves' hyperthyroidism. Each CDR3 is given with its conserved first and last residue. D genes are given only for firm matches. The size entry is marked missing in some rows and otherwise reads once, few, many or a size class.

CDR3: CASSTFGRSGANVLTF
DNA: TGTGCCAGCAGTACCTTCGGACGCTCTGGGGCCAACGTCCTGACTTTC
size: few
J: TRBJ2-6
V: TRBV12-3/TRBV12-4
D: -

CDR3: CSARELGQGRDTQYF
DNA: TGCAGTGCTAGAGAACTAGGACAGGGAAGAGATACGCAGTATTTT
size: many
J: TRBJ2-3
V: TRBV20-1
D: TRBD1

CDR3: CASSYSGQTNQPQHF
DNA: TGTGCCAGCAGTTACTCGGGACAGACCAATCAGCCCCAGCATTTT
size: -
J: TRBJ1-5
V: TRBV11-2
D: TRBD1

CDR3: CASSVTDSTNYGYTF
DNA: TGTGCCAGCAGTGTGACGGACTCAACAAACTATGGCTACACCTTC
size: many
J: TRBJ1-2
V: TRBV6-1
D: -

CDR3: CSAGGTRNHNEQFF
DNA: TGCAGTGCCGGCGGGACTAGAAACCACAATGAGCAGTTCTTC
size: many
J: TRBJ2-1
V: TRBV20-1
D: TRBD2

CDR3: CASSPPGHIYGYTF
DNA: TGTGCCAGCAGCCCCCCTGGACACATCTATGGCTACACCTTC
size: many
J: TRBJ1-2
V: TRBV28
D: -

CDR3: CASSEWEGYGGSPNEQFF
DNA: TGTGCTAGCAGTGAATGGGAGGGATACGGCGGGAGCCCCAATGAGCAGTTCTTC
size: few
J: TRBJ2-1
V: TRBV6-1
D: TRBD2

CDR3: CASINGNEQFF
DNA: TGCGCCAGCATCAATGGGAATGAGCAGTTCTTC
size: many
J: TRBJ2-1
V: TRBV4-3
D: -

CDR3: CASSLPWYRGPEQYF
DNA: TGTGCCAGCAGTTTACCTTGGTACAGGGGGCCCGAGCAGTACTTC
size: many
J: TRBJ2-7
V: TRBV28
D: TRBD1

CDR3: CASSVADGGLEKLFF
DNA: TGTGCCAGCAGCGTAGCTGACGGAGGTTTGGAAAAACTGTTTTTT
size: -
J: TRBJ1-4
V: TRBV9
D: -

CDR3: CASSLDDRTIVYEQYF
DNA: TGCGCCAGCAGCTTGGATGACAGGACAATCGTCTACGAGCAGTACTTC
size: -
J: TRBJ2-7
V: TRBV5-1
D: -

CDR3: CASSYSTVLLSVNTEAFF
DNA: TGTGCCAGCAGTTACTCCACAGTGCTACTAAGTGTGAACACTGAAGCTTTCTTT
size: many
J: TRBJ1-1
V: TRBV6-2/TRBV6-3
D: -

CDR3: CASSYSGERYEQYF
DNA: TGTGCCAGCAGTTACTCGGGGGAACGGTACGAGCAGTACTTC
size: -
J: TRBJ2-7
V: TRBV6-2/TRBV6-3
D: -

CDR3: CASSTSTGEVFF
DNA: TGTGCCAGCAGCACCTCCACAGGGGAGGTGTTTTTT
size: few
J: TRBJ2-2
V: TRBV11-2
D: -

CDR3: CASSSSPGVKYEQYF
DNA: TGTGCCAGCAGTTCCTCCCCAGGGGTCAAATACGAGCAGTACTTC
size: many
J: TRBJ2-7
V: TRBV28
D: -

CDR3: CASTAWGTDTEAFF
DNA: TGTGCCAGCACCGCATGGGGGACCGACACTGAAGCTTTCTTT
size: many
J: TRBJ1-1
V: TRBV9
D: -

CDR3: CASSIDQAYTEAFF
DNA: TGTGCCAGTAGTATAGATCAGGCGTACACTGAAGCTTTCTTT
size: -
J: TRBJ1-1
V: TRBV19
D: -

CDR3: CASSDGTGAGELFF
DNA: TGTGCCAGCAGCGACGGGACAGGGGCCGGGGAGCTGTTTTTT
size: -
J: TRBJ2-2
V: TRBV5-6
D: TRBD1

CDR3: CASSLAAQSSGNTIYF
DNA: TGTGCCAGCAGCTTAGCGGCACAGTCCTCTGGAAACACCATATATTTT
size: -
J: TRBJ1-3
V: TRBV7-9
D: -

CDR3: CASSVLEVRSSYEQYF
DNA: TGTGCCAGCAGCGTCTTGGAGGTTCGAAGCTCCTACGAGCAGTACTTC
size: many
J: TRBJ2-7
V: TRBV6-1
D: -

CDR3: CASSSVVGAETQYF
DNA: TGTGCCAGCAGTTCGGTGGTGGGAGCGGAGACCCAGTACTTC
size: -
J: TRBJ2-5
V: TRBV12-3/TRBV12-4
D: -

CDR3: CTGERRGWNEQFF
DNA: TGCACGGGGGAGAGACGCGGTTGGAATGAGCAGTTCTTC
size: many
J: TRBJ2-1
V: TRBV20-1
D: -

CDR3: CASSTVRGQGYNQPQHF
DNA: TGTGCCAGCAGTACGGTCCGGGGACAGGGCTATAATCAGCCCCAGCATTTT
size: -
J: TRBJ1-5
V: TRBV6-2/TRBV6-3
D: TRBD1

CDR3: CASSPGFGDTQYF
DNA: TGTGCCAGCTCACCCGGGTTCGGAGATACGCAGTATTTT
size: many
J: TRBJ2-3
V: TRBV18
D: -